Listed below are T cell receptor beta chains from one sample, sequenced in a study of blood T cell repertoires in COVID-19. Here immunoSEQ multiplex PCR was the method, and the copy in TCRdb shows in-frame clones only, minus some. The sample holds over 50,000 clones, around 88% seen once. Sequencing used peripheral blood. These receptor sequences come from a human donor in a cohort sampled during active COVID-19. CDR3s include the opening cysteine and the closing phenylalanine or tryptophan. Each record gives: J gene, V gene, clone size, D gene, CDR3 DNA, CDR3 protein. The D gene is left open where the match is weak. Clone size is stated in some rows and not others, as once, few, many or a class when expanded.

TRBJ2-3 TRBV7-9 . TRBD1 TGTGCCAGCAGCCCGCCCCGGGACAGGGAGAGCACAGATACGCAGTATTTT CASSPPRDRESTDTQYF
TRBJ1-2 TRBV7-9 . . TGTGCCAGCAGTCGCAGCTCCGGGGGCTATGGCTACACCTTC CASSRSSGGYGYTF
TRBJ2-2 TRBV12-5 . TRBD1 TGTGCTAGTGGTCCCAGACAGGGGTCGAACACCGGGGAGCTGTTTTTT CASGPRQGSNTGELFF
TRBJ2-3 TRBV5-1 . TRBD2 TGCGCCAGCAGCTTGGAGGCTAGCGGGAGAGGAGATACGCAGTATTTT CASSLEASGRGDTQYF
TRBJ2-4 TRBV11-3 . . TGTGCCAGCAGCTTAGGGGGTAACAGGAACATTCAGTACTTC CASSLGGNRNIQYF
TRBJ2-5 TRBV18 . TRBD2 TGTGCCAGCTCACCACCGGGGGGGGAGACCCAGTACTTC CASSPPGGETQYF
TRBJ2-3 TRBV7-2 . TRBD2 TGTGCCAGCAGCCCCGAGAGCGGGAAGTGGACAGATACGCAGTATTTT CASSPESGKWTDTQYF
TRBJ2-7 TRBV28 once TRBD1 TGTGCCAGCAGGCCCGGACAGGGGCGAGGGTACGAGCAGTACTTC CASRPGQGRGYEQYF
TRBJ2-7 TRBV27 . . TGTGCCAGCAGTTTGAAACAGTATATAGCCTACGAGCAGTACTTC CASSLKQYIAYEQYF
TRBJ2-2 TRBV27 . TRBD1 TGTGCCAGCATCCCAGGACAGGGTGACGGGGAGCTGTTTTTT CASIPGQGDGELFF
TRBJ2-7 TRBV7-2 . TRBD2 TGTGCCAGCAGCCTACGGACTAGCGGGAGCTTGCCCTACGAGCAGTACTTC CASSLRTSGSLPYEQYF
TRBJ1-3 TRBV3-1/TRBV3-2 . . TGTGCCAGCAGCCAAGGTTGGCAGGGCCCTGGAAACACCATATATTTT CASSQGWQGPGNTIYF
TRBJ2-5 TRBV2 . TRBD2 TGTGCCAGCAGGCGACTAGCGGGAGTAGAGACCCAGTACTTC CASRRLAGVETQYF
TRBJ2-7 TRBV29-1 . . TGCAGCACGAGGACTGATGAACCAGAGCAGTACTTC CSTRTDEPEQYF
TRBJ1-1 TRBV18 once . TGTGCCAGCTCACCACCGATGGAGCCAAATGAAGCTTTCTTT CASSPPMEPNEAFF
TRBJ1-2 TRBV5-4 . TRBD1 TGTGCCAGCAGCTTTGAACAGGGGCTTAACTATGGCTACACCTTC CASSFEQGLNYGYTF
TRBJ2-1 TRBV27 . TRBD1 TGTGCCAGCAGTCCCCTCCGGGACAGGGACTACAATGAGCAGTTCTTC CASSPLRDRDYNEQFF
TRBJ2-7 TRBV5-5 . TRBD1 TGTGCCAGCAGCCAATCCATCCCCGGGACAGATCGTTACGAGCAGTACTTC CASSQSIPGTDRYEQYF
TRBJ2-3 TRBV20-1 . TRBD2 TGCAGTGCCAGTGACCCTAGCGGGAGATCAGATACGCAGTATTTT CSASDPSGRSDTQYF
TRBJ1-2 TRBV2 . TRBD1 TGTGCCAGCAGCGGACAGGGGAACTATGGCTACACCTTC CASSGQGNYGYTF
TRBJ2-2 TRBV14 . . TGTGCCAGCAGCCCCCTCGGAGGGATCACCGGGGAGCTGTTTTTT CASSPLGGITGELFF
TRBJ2-1 TRBV5-1 . . TGCGCCAGCAGCCGCGGGACTCCCTACAATGAGCAGTTCTTC CASSRGTPYNEQFF
TRBJ2-3 TRBV5-1 . TRBD1 TGCGCCAGCAGCGTCAATCCGGGACAGGCAAAAGATACGCAGTATTTT CASSVNPGQAKDTQYF
TRBJ2-1 TRBV7-6 . TRBD2 TGTGCCAGCAGCTTGCAGACTAGCGGTGCCTACAATGAGCAGTTCTTC CASSLQTSGAYNEQFF
TRBJ2-1 TRBV12-3/TRBV12-4 . . TGTGCCAGATGGAGTGTTGAGCAGTTCTTC CARWSVEQFF
TRBJ2-7 TRBV15 . . TGTGCCACCAGCAGAGATGTAGGGGCTTGGACCTACGAGCAGTACTTC CATSRDVGAWTYEQYF
TRBJ2-3 TRBV3-1/TRBV3-2 . . TGTGCCAGCAGCCCCCGACTGAGCACAGATACGCAGTATTTT CASSPRLSTDTQYF
TRBJ1-2 TRBV7-2 . TRBD1 TGTGCCAGCAGCCTGACAGGGGACCAAATCTATGGCTACACCTTC CASSLTGDQIYGYTF
TRBJ1-5 TRBV5-1 . . TGCGCCAGCAGCTTGTCGGGTGAGAATCAGCCCCAGCATTTT CASSLSGENQPQHF
TRBJ2-3 TRBV5-6 . . TGTGCCAGCAGCTTGGTTCTGGGCTTGGAAGATACGCAGTATTTT CASSLVLGLEDTQYF
TRBJ2-7 TRBV28 . . TGTGCCAGCAGTGCCCACAGGGACTACGAGCAGTACTTC CASSAHRDYEQYF
TRBJ2-1 TRBV19 . . TGTGCCAGTAGCGACGGTCGCGGGCAGTTCTTC CASSDGRGQFF
TRBJ1-6 TRBV28 . TRBD1 TGTGCCAGCAGTTTGGGACAGAATAATTCACCCCTCCACTTT CASSLGQNNSPLHF
TRBJ1-3 TRBV5-8 . . TGTGCCAGCAGCTTGTCGAGGGCGAGAGGGAAAAACACCATATATTTT CASSLSRARGKNTIYF
TRBJ2-2 TRBV5-1 . . TGCGCCAGCTTCCCGAGGCCCGGGGAGCTGTTTTTT CASFPRPGELFF
TRBJ2-3 TRBV24-1 once TRBD1 TGTGCCACCAGGGACCGGGACAGGGGGACAGATACGCAGTATTTT CATRDRDRGTDTQYF
TRBJ2-1 TRBV10-2 . TRBD2 TGCGCCAGCAGTGATACTAGCGGGAGTTTAACTGGGCAGTTCTTC CASSDTSGSLTGQFF
TRBJ2-1 TRBV24-1 . TRBD2 TGTGCCACCGCCCCCGGGACTAGCGTTATCTACGAGCAGTTCTTC CATAPGTSVIYEQFF
TRBJ2-3 TRBV28 once . TGTGCCAGCACCACGCTTCTGACAGGCCCGTATACGCAGTATTTT CASTTLLTGPYTQYF
TRBJ1-1 TRBV12-5 few TRBD1 TGTGCTAGTGGTTTGACAGGGGGTAGCACTGAAGCTTTCTTT CASGLTGGSTEAFF
TRBJ1-6 TRBV28 . TRBD1 TGTGCCAGCAGTCTGCGGACAGGGGGCAATTCACCCCTCCACTTT CASSLRTGGNSPLHF
TRBJ2-1 TRBV19 . TRBD2 TGTGCCAGTATGTATATGGCTAGCGGACTGTGGGAGCAGTTCTTC CASMYMASGLWEQFF
TRBJ2-3 TRBV19 . . TGTGCCAGTAGTACCGCCCCGGGGACAGATACGCAGTATTTT CASSTAPGTDTQYF